One and the same sample provided the 27 T cell receptor beta chains below, sequenced in a study of shared clonotypes between healthy human individuals. Here immunoSEQ multiplex PCR was the method, and the copy in TCRdb shows in-frame clones only, minus some. The data contain roughly 1 million clones, more than 60% of them seen just once; the ten biggest clones take up approximately 1.5%. Source material: memory CD4+ T cells sorted from blood. Subset here: CD45RA-negative fraction. These receptors all stem from a man aged 18 to 29 in good health.

The CDR3 protein is CASRQGLAGETQYF. The CDR3 DNA reads as TGTGCCAGCAGACAGGGACTAGCGGGAGAGACCCAGTACTTC. This chain joins TRBV11-2 and TRBJ2-5; 12 nucleotides line up with TRBD2. The CDR3 totals 14 residues. V lost 6 bases, J lost 4 bases, and 3 bases stayed unmatched. Germline CDR1 SGHAT, CDR2 FQNNGV.

The chain recombines TRBV6-5 with TRBJ2-5; D not resolved. Trimming took off 9 bases at V and 1 base at J, with 15 bases between the two ends. Germline CDR1 MNHEY, CDR2 SVGAGI. The CDR3 has 14 amino acids. In DNA form, the CDR3 reads TGTGCCAGTTCCGTTTTGGACCCCCAAGAGACCCAGTACTTC. It translates to CASSVLDPQETQYF.

The table lists this clone with a few counts. V is TRBV28 and J is TRBJ1-4, with no clear D. The CDR3 has 13 residues. Germline-derived CDR1 and CDR2 are MDHEN and SYDVKM. Trimming removed 8 bases at V and 7 bases at J, with 14 bases between. In DNA form, the CDR3 reads TGTGCCAGCTACAGTACAGCGGGTGAAAAACTGTTTTTT. This gives the protein CASYSTAGEKLFF. Complete variable domain (other parts from reference TRBV28 and TRBJ1-4): DVKVTQSSRYLVKRTGEKVFLECVQDMDHENMFWYRQDPGLGLRLIYFSYDVKMKEKGDIPEGYSVSREKKERFSLILESASTNQTSMYLCASYSTAGEKLFFGSGTQLSVL.

This clone was seen a handful of times. The chain is built from TRBV7-2 and TRBJ2-1; D possibly corresponds to TRBD1 (6 bases). The germline V and J ends were trimmed by 2 bases and 1 base, with 21 bases remaining between them. There are 19 residues in the CDR3. Germline CDR1 and CDR2: SGHTA and FQGNSA. Here the CDR3 reads CASSLNGGIWGSSYNEQFF. In DNA form, the CDR3 reads TGTGCCAGCAGCTTAAATGGGGGCATTTGGGGGAGTTCCTACAATGAGCAGTTCTTC.

The chain joins TRBV5-6 to TRBJ2-3, with 7 bases that match TRBD2. The CDR3 is made up of 18 amino acids. The V segment lost 1 base and the J segment 1 base; nucleotides outside the gene matches: 12. Germline V gene data show CDR1 as SGHDT and CDR2 as YYEEEE. CDR3 in DNA: TGTGCCAGCAGCTTGTGGAGAAAGACTAGCCAAGGCACAGATACGCAGTATTTT. Translated: CASSLWRKTSQGTDTQYF.

The V and J genes are TRBV5-4 and TRBJ2-7; D is uncertain. Germline loops: CDR1 SGHNT, CDR2 YYREEE (reference sequence). The CDR3 consists of 14 residues. V lost 2 bases to trimming and J lost 2 bases, with 11 bases between them. CDR3 in amino acids: CASSFYGPTYEQYF. The CDR3, as DNA: TGTGCCAGCAGCTTTTACGGGCCTACCTACGAGCAGTACTTC.

In this sample, this clone turned up once. J is TRBJ2-7 and V is TRBV10-3; TRBD1 aligns across 9 bases. The length of the CDR3 is 16 residues. V was pared by 0 bases and J by 4 bases, with 7 bases of the junction left unmatched. CDR1 is ENHRY and CDR2 is SYGVKD in the germline V gene. The CDR3 spells CAISESGGTGTYEQYF. The DNA of the CDR3 is TGTGCCATCAGTGAGTCGGGTGGGACAGGGACGTACGAGCAGTACTTC.

This clone was detected once. The J gene is TRBJ2-1, the V gene TRBV4-1; a possible D gene is TRBD2 (6 bases). Germline assignment: CDR1 MGHRA and CDR2 YSYEKL. The CDR3 runs to 15 residues. V was trimmed by 1 base and J by 6 bases, leaving 13 bases between them. The CDR3, as DNA: TGCGCCAGCAGCCAAGGTGGACTAATCTCCAATGAGCAGTTCTTC. Translating gives CASSQGGLISNEQFF.

This clone was observed a few times. The gene calls are TRBV7-2 and TRBJ2-3; no clear D. This CDR3 has 12 amino acids. Trimming cost V 5 bases and J 2 bases, with 5 bases left between them. Germline V gives CDR1 SGHTA, CDR2 FQGNSA. This chain's CDR3 is CASSHITDTQYF. The DNA for the CDR3 is TGTGCCAGCAGCCACATCACAGATACGCAGTATTTT.

The genes are TRBV19 and TRBJ2-1; the match to TRBD2 covers 11 bases. Germline assignment: CDR1 LNHDA and CDR2 SQIVND (reference sequence). There are 13 residues in the CDR3. With V trimmed by 5 bases and J by 15 bases, 9 bases remained unmatched. This chain's CDR3 is CASSGTSGPRRFF. CDR3 sequence (DNA): TGTGCCAGTAGTGGGACTAGCGGACCCAGGCGGTTCTTC. Supplemented by reference TRBV19 and TRBJ2-1, the full variable domain reads DGGITQSPKYLFRKEGQNVTLSCEQNLNHDAMYWYRQDPGQGLRLIYYSQIVNDFQKGDIAEGYSVSREKKESFPLTVTSAQKNPTAFYLCASSGTSGPRRFFGPGTRLTVL.

The chain is built from TRBV29-1 and TRBJ2-5; 10 bases align to TRBD1. The DNA matches TRBJ2-7 better at its end, which makes the J call doubtful. CDR1 SQVTM and CDR2 ANQGSEA come from the germline V gene. The CDR3 extends over 15 amino acids. DNA of the CDR3: TGCAGCGTTGCCCCCTTGGACAGGGGGTCTTTCGAGCAGTACTTC. Translation gives CSVAPLDRGSFEQYF.

This rearrangement joins TRBV11-2 to TRBJ2-1; D is unresolved. CDR1 is SGHAT and CDR2 is FQNNGV in the germline V gene. Trimming cost V 2 bases and J 4 bases, with 9 bases left between them. This CDR3 is built from 14 residues. CDR3 amino acids: CASSLTRNYNEQFF. The DNA of the CDR3 is TGTGCCAGCAGCTTAACCAGGAATTACAATGAGCAGTTCTTC.

This clone was recorded many times. This chain connects TRBV21-1 to TRBJ2-4; the table's TRBD2 call for D was not verified on the DNA. TRBV21-1 is classified as a pseudogene. This CDR3 contains 15 residues. In DNA, the CDR3 is TGTGCCAGCAGCAAAGGAGAAGAACGAGGGAACATTCAGTACTTC. It yields the protein CASSKGEERGNIQYF.

The CDR3 region has the DNA TGCAGCGTTGTCGGGGGGCAAGCTGGAAACACCATATATTTT. Protein: CSVVGGQAGNTIYF. V usage is TRBV29-1 and J usage is TRBJ1-3, with a tentative D call TRBD1 (6 bases). This CDR3 contains 14 residues. Germline assignment: CDR1 SQVTM and CDR2 ANQGSEA. V lost 4 bases and J 2 bases, leaving 12 bases between the germline ends.

The chain has TRBV7-2 and TRBJ1-6, with TRBD1 matching 7 bases. J gave up 10 bases and V 2 bases, and 5 bases lay outside the gene matches. Germline loops: CDR1 SGHTA, CDR2 FQGNSA. The CDR3 has 14 residues. CDR3 sequence reads: CASSLQAGGSPLHF. The CDR3 DNA follows: TGTGCCAGCAGCTTACAAGCAGGGGGGTCACCCCTCCACTTT.

The DNA for the CDR3 is TGTGCCAGCAGCTTAGGACGGAACTACACCTTC. It translates to CASSLGRNYTF. The V call is TRBV11-2, the J call TRBJ1-2; D unresolved. CDR1 is SGHAT, CDR2 FQNNGV, per germline. The CDR3 is 11 amino acids. V was trimmed by 1 base and J by 10 bases, leaving 7 bases between them.

The chain employs TRBV6-1 and TRBJ2-2, with 14 bases identical to TRBD2. From germline, CDR1 is MNHNS and CDR2 SASEGT. This CDR3 is 15 amino acids long. V shed 8 bases, J shed 7 bases, and the junction held 6 bases outside the gene matches. The chain's CDR3 is CASSTSGGAVGELFF. The CDR3 coding sequence is TGTGCCAGCTCGACTAGCGGGGGGGCCGTCGGGGAGCTGTTTTTT.

This chain links TRBV28 with TRBJ1-5; possibly TRBD1 for D (6 bases). Germline loops: CDR1 MDHEN, CDR2 SYDVKM. The germline V and J ends were trimmed by 10 bases and 0 bases, with 19 bases remaining between them. The CDR3 sequence is 16 residues long. Written as DNA, the CDR3 is TGTGCCACCCTATCAGCAGGGGAAGGTAGCAATCAGCCCCAGCATTTT. Translating it yields CATLSAGEGSNQPQHF.

A few counts support this clone. The chain has TRBV28 and TRBJ2-3, with TRBD2 matching over 7 bases. The CDR3 consists of 17 residues. The V gene's germline CDR1 is MDHEN and CDR2 SYDVKM. V lost 2 bases, J lost 2 bases, and 10 bases stayed unmatched. The CDR3 DNA reads TGTGCCAGCAGTTTAATTCGGGCTAGCGGAAACACAGATACGCAGTATTTT. Translating gives CASSLIRASGNTDTQYF.

This clone was seen many times. The chain combines TRBV7-3 with TRBJ2-1, with a possible D match to TRBD1 (7 bases). The CDR3 consists of 12 residues. The V gene lost 5 bases and the J gene lost 12 bases, with 14 bases spanning the gap. Per germline, CDR1 SGHTA and CDR2 FQGTGA. CDR3 amino acids: CASSLDREVQFF. In DNA, the CDR3 is TGTGCCAGCAGCCTAGACAGGGAGGTGCAGTTCTTC.

Notes on this clone: Other DNA sequences in the same sample also yield this CDR3. The chain is built from TRBV6-5 and TRBJ1-3, with D possibly being TRBD1 (5 bases). V lost 8 bases and J lost 2, with 7 bases in between. This CDR3 region has 12 residues. From germline, CDR1 is MNHEY and CDR2 SVGAGI. The CDR3 loop is CASQGPGNTIYF. The DNA of the CDR3 is TGTGCCAGCCAGGGCCCTGGAAACACCATATATTTT.

Turning to this clone: In the same sample, other DNA sequences code for this CDR3. The chain joins TRBV28 to TRBJ2-1; 8 bases fit TRBD2. CDR3 size: 15 residues. Losses at the gene ends were 2 bases for V and 1 base for J; bases not matched to a gene: 1. From germline, CDR1 is MDHEN and CDR2 SYDVKM. Here the CDR3 DNA reads TGTGCCAGCAGTTTAGCGGGGGGTTCCTACAATGAGCAGTTCTTC. Amino acids: CASSLAGGSYNEQFF. The variable domain in full, with the rest retrieved from reference TRBV28 and TRBJ2-1, is DVKVTQSSRYLVKRTGEKVFLECVQDMDHENMFWYRQDPGLGLRLIYFSYDVKMKEKGDIPEGYSVSREKKERFSLILESASTNQTSMYLCASSLAGGSYNEQFFGPGTRLTVL.

The CDR3 coding sequence is TGTGCCAGCGGACAGGCCACATCTGGAAACACCATATATTTT. It encodes CASGQATSGNTIYF. V and J are TRBV6-5 and TRBJ1-3; TRBD1 agrees at 7 bases. Trimming cost V 8 bases and J 1 base; bases outside gene matches: 5. Germline CDR1 is MNHEY and CDR2 is SVGAGI. This CDR3 spans 14 amino acids.

A note on this clone: Other DNA sequences of this sample code for an identical CDR3. The V call is TRBV11-2, the J call TRBJ1-1; the D gene is possibly TRBD1 (6 bases). The germline CDR1 and CDR2 sequences are SGHAT and FQNNGV. V lost 3 bases and J lost 8, with 10 bases in between. The CDR3 loop spans 12 amino acids. The CDR3 nucleotides read TGTGCCAGCAGCTTGGGGGGCGGGGAAGCTTTCTTT. As protein: CASSLGGGEAFF. Full variable domain (remainder filled in from reference TRBV11-2 and TRBJ1-1): EAGVAQSPRYKIIEKRQSVAFWCNPISGHATLYWYQQILGQGPKLLIQFQNNGVVDDSQLPKDRFSAERLKGVDSTLKIQPAKLEDSAVYLCASSLGGGEAFFGQGTRLTVV.

The J gene is TRBJ1-2, the V gene TRBV5-1; the D gene is possibly TRBD1 (5 bases). Germline-derived CDR1 and CDR2 are SGHRS and YFSETQ. This CDR3 is built from 16 residues. V dropped 0 bases and J dropped 7 bases, with 19 bases sitting between them. The CDR3: CASSLEKGRIDPGYTF. CDR3 DNA sequence: TGCGCCAGCAGCTTGGAGAAGGGACGGATAGACCCTGGCTACACCTTC.

Written as DNA, the CDR3 is TGTGCCAGCAGCCGGGAGGGGGCCTCCTACAATGAGCAGTTCTTC. It is translated as CASSREGASYNEQFF. This chain connects TRBV5-4 to TRBJ2-1; D perhaps matches TRBD2 (8 bases). The germline gives CDR1 SGHNT, CDR2 YYREEE (reference sequence). Trimming removed 4 bases from V and 0 bases from J, with 11 bases in between. The CDR3 runs 15 residues.

This clone came up a few times. The V gene is TRBV7-2, the J gene TRBJ1-2; 11 bases fit TRBD1. The CDR3 length is 15 residues. Germline CDR1 reads SGHTA; CDR2 reads FQGNSA. The V segment lost 5 bases and the J segment 5 bases; nucleotides outside the gene matches: 7. In DNA, the CDR3 is TGTGCCAGCAGCCGACCCGGGACAGGGGGATATGGCTACACCTTC. It is translated as CASSRPGTGGYGYTF.